The source of this T cell receptor (beta chain) is a study of cytomegalovirus exposure and HLA in healthy donors. Germline trimming cut 2 bases from V and 4 bases from J; bases unmatched to any gene: 6. This CDR3 is built from 15 residues. CDR1 is ENHRY, CDR2 SYGVKD, per germline. The PCR employed 60 Vbeta primers together with 13 Jbeta primers. Using immunoSEQ multiplex PCR, the repertoire was profiled, and TCRdb retains in-frame clones only, with some absent. This repertoire shows some 78,000 clones, nearly 80% found once; its top ten account for 20% to 25%. The donors comprised healthy bone marrow donors.

Specimen: PBMCs. The TCR originated in a woman in her forties or fifties in good health and CMV-seropositive. J is TRBJ2-7 and V is TRBV10-3, with 9 bases lining up with TRBD1. The CDR3 sequence: CAISEHTGGRYEQYF. In nucleotides, the CDR3 is TGTGCCATCAGTGAGCATACAGGGGGCCGATACGAGCAGTACTTC.